The rows below give T cell receptor beta chains drawn from one sample of a study of patients and donors after allogeneic stem cell transplantation. TCRdb analysed the RT-PCR reads with MiXCR anew, one entry per CDR3 protein. Here the sample spans hundreds of thousands of distinct CDR3 sequences, 15% to 20% being singletons. Input material: blood, either unsorted or a sorted T cell fraction (not recorded which). The receptors shown here come from a human donor who was either an allogeneic HSCT recipient or a stem cell or donor lymphocyte infusion donor (not recorded which). It is not recorded whose cells these are; they may come from a transplant donor. Each CDR3 is given with its conserved first and last residue. D genes are given only for firm matches. Clone size is shown for a subset of rows, as once, few, many or a class of expanded clone.

clone size,J gene,V gene,D gene,CDR3 protein,CDR3 DNA
few,TRBJ1-2,TRBV6-1,-,CASRSNFGTDGYTF,TGTGCCAGCAGATCGAACTTTGGGACGGACGGCTACACCTTC
-,TRBJ2-7,TRBV9,-,CASSVGGLAGQLGYEQYF,TGTGCCAGCAGCGTAGGAGGCTTGGCGGGGCAATTAGGCTACGAGCAGTACTTC
many,TRBJ2-1,TRBV5-1,TRBD2,CASSTSGSSYNEQFF,TGCGCCAGCAGCACTAGCGGGAGCTCCTACAATGAGCAGTTCTTC
few,TRBJ2-3,TRBV20-1,TRBD1,CSAGPGQGIRGDTQYF,TGCAGTGCTGGACCGGGACAGGGAATAAGAGGAGATACGCAGTATTTT
many,TRBJ1-1,TRBV6-5,-,CASSYSWGTNTEAFF,TGTGCCAGCAGTTACTCCTGGGGTACGAACACTGAAGCTTTCTTT
many,TRBJ2-2,TRBV27,-,CASSLVIGELFF,TGTGCCAGCAGTTTAGTAATCGGGGAGCTGTTTTTT
few,TRBJ1-5,TRBV7-2,-,CASSLRSGDQPQHF,TGTGCCAGCAGCTTACGAAGTGGGGATCAGCCCCAGCATTTT
many,TRBJ2-3,TRBV3-1,-,CASSQLDTQYF,TGTGCCAGCAGCCAACTGGATACGCAGTATTTT
few,TRBJ2-2,TRBV6-2/TRBV6-3,TRBD2,CASSYSRAGVNTGELFF,TGTGCCAGCAGTTACTCGAGAGCGGGGGTGAACACCGGGGAGCTGTTTTTT
few,TRBJ1-1,TRBV11-3,-,CASSFRALVSTEAFF,TGTGCCAGCAGCTTCAGGGCATTGGTGAGCACTGAAGCTTTCTTT
few,TRBJ2-7,TRBV6-1,-,CASSVLVGDEQYF,TGTGCCAGCAGTGTACTAGTGGGTGACGAGCAGTACTTC
few,TRBJ1-2,TRBV3-1,-,CASSQDRIRGPNGYTF,TGTGCCAGCAGCCAAGATAGAATCAGAGGTCCAAATGGCTACACCTTC
-,TRBJ2-7,TRBV6-2/TRBV6-3,-,CASSPAATNEQYF,TGTGCCAGCAGTCCGGCAGCTACTAACGAGCAGTACTTC
-,TRBJ1-3,TRBV7-9,-,CASSLGNSGNTIYF,TGTGCCAGCAGCTTAGGGAACTCTGGAAACACCATATATTTT
-,TRBJ2-5,TRBV24-1,-,CATSDRGGRSETQYF,TGTGCCACCAGTGATCGTGGGGGGAGGTCGGAGACCCAGTACTTC
-,TRBJ2-2,TRBV24-1,TRBD2,CATSDSGLAGAGELFF,TGTGCCACCAGTGACAGTGGACTAGCGGGGGCTGGGGAGCTGTTTTTT
-,TRBJ2-1,TRBV27,TRBD2,CASTPKGIRGGRGNEQFF,TGTGCCAGCACCCCCAAGGGTATTCGGGGAGGGAGAGGCAATGAGCAGTTCTTC
-,TRBJ2-2,TRBV20-1,TRBD2,CSARVAGGGTGELFF,TGCAGTGCTAGAGTCGCGGGAGGGGGCACCGGGGAGCTGTTTTTT
-,TRBJ2-7,TRBV5-6,-,CASRAAQGYEQYF,TGTGCCAGCAGGGCGGCACAGGGCTACGAGCAGTACTTC
-,TRBJ1-1,TRBV7-3,-,CASSSPRPLNTEAFF,TGTGCCAGCAGCTCACCCCGACCGCTGAACACTGAAGCTTTCTTT
once,TRBJ2-7,TRBV3-1,TRBD2,CASSRRAGRGVEQYF,TGTGCCAGCAGCCGACGAGCGGGAAGAGGTGTCGAGCAGTACTTC
-,TRBJ2-3,TRBV18,TRBD2,CASSPGDYTDTQYF,TGTGCCAGCTCACCGGGGGACTACACAGATACGCAGTATTTT
many,TRBJ1-5,TRBV20-1,TRBD1,CSARAPPWTGGFLNQPQHF,TGCAGTGCTAGAGCCCCCCCATGGACAGGGGGCTTCTTAAATCAGCCCCAGCATTTT
-,TRBJ1-1,TRBV5-6,TRBD1,CASSLWQGARGAVFEAFF,TGTGCCAGCAGCTTATGGCAGGGGGCCCGAGGCGCCGTATTTGAAGCTTTCTTT
few,TRBJ2-5,TRBV28,-,CASSFRGRGRKQETQYF,TGTGCCAGCAGTTTCAGGGGACGGGGACGGAAACAAGAGACCCAGTACTTC
-,TRBJ2-7,TRBV20-1,-,CSARDLYTPLYEQYF,TGCAGTGCTAGAGATCTGTACACCCCTCTCTACGAGCAGTACTTC
-,TRBJ2-1,TRBV25-1,TRBD1,CASSRGQGRGEQFF,TGTGCCAGCAGTAGGGGGCAGGGACGGGGTGAGCAGTTCTTC